The source of this TCR beta chain is a study of cytomegalovirus exposure and HLA in healthy donors. This PCR relied on a set of 60 Vbeta primers and 13 Jbeta primers. Sequenced by immunoSEQ multiplex PCR; TCRdb stores in-frame clones only, minus some. The sample has 180,000 or so clones, over 75% seen once. CDR3 length: 16 residues. Germline V gene data show CDR1 as LNHDA and CDR2 as SQIVND (reference sequence). The V gene end was trimmed by 8 bases and the J gene end by 3 bases; junction bases not matched to a gene: 15. With regard to this clone: Its antigen is not identified.

Study results and caveats: Researchers left out some V segments, among them TRBV6-2 and TRBV6-3, as indistinguishable. A later examination showed that TCR association rates differed by HLA locus, with DRB1 most and HLA-C fewest. Within an earlier analysis, most TCR beta V segments proved productive either about 90% or about 30% of the time.

J is TRBJ2-5 and V is TRBV19; 7 bases map to TRBD2. The origin of this receptor is a man in his fifties in good health and CMV-seropositive. The sequencing input was PBMCs. The CDR3 region is CASAPMGREMKETQYF. The CDR3 region has the DNA TGTGCCAGTGCTCCTATGGGGAGGGAAATGAAAGAGACCCAGTACTTC.